A selection of T cell receptor beta chains follows, all from one sample in a study of OX40 agonist ivuxolimab in advanced cancers. Some clones are missing from TCRdb's copy, which holds only in-frame ones; the method was immunoSEQ multiplex PCR. The data contain about 100,000 clones, about nine tenths of them singletons. The starting material was CD4+ or CD8+ T cells sorted from blood, obtained in a trial of the OX40 agonist ivuxolimab. Receptors originate from an adult with an advanced solid tumor such as melanoma, head and neck, liver or kidney cancer. The CDR3 runs from the conserved cysteine through the conserved F or W. D genes are given only for firm matches. Clone size is stated in some rows and not others, as once, few, many or a class when expanded.

j_gene	abundance	d_gene	v_gene	len	CDR3nt	CDR3aa
TRBJ1-1	NA	NA	TRBV14	13	TGTGCCAGCAGCGCCCATTTGAACACTGAAGCTTTCTTT	CASSAHLNTEAFF
TRBJ2-7	NA	NA	TRBV19	15	TGTGCCAGTAGTATAGGACAGGTAGGCTCCTACGAGCAGTACTTC	CASSIGQVGSYEQYF
TRBJ2-2	NA	NA	TRBV12-5	15	TGTGCTAGTGGGGTAGGGACCGCGAACACCGGGGAGCTGTTTTTT	CASGVGTANTGELFF
TRBJ1-2	NA	NA	TRBV27	14	TGTGCCAGCAGTCCTTTAATTTTTTCCTATGGCTACACCTTC	CASSPLIFSYGYTF
TRBJ1-1	few	NA	TRBV7-9	19	TGTGCCAGCAGCTTAGCGGGTTGGAAGGGGCCCGTAAGAAGTACTGAAGCTTTCTTT	CASSLAGWKGPVRSTEAFF
TRBJ2-7	NA	NA	TRBV9	13	TGTGCCAGCAGCACCCATGGGACCTACGAGCAGTACTTC	CASSTHGTYEQYF
TRBJ1-1	NA	NA	TRBV19	14	TGTGCCAGTACCTATTTCGGGATGAACACTGAAGCTTTCTTT	CASTYFGMNTEAFF
TRBJ1-1	few	NA	TRBV5-1	12	TGCGCCAGCGGGGTCTCAGGGACTGAAGCTTTCTTT	CASGVSGTEAFF
TRBJ1-1	NA	TRBD1	TRBV2	12	TGTGCCAGTGGACAGGAGCACACTGAAGCTTTCTTT	CASGQEHTEAFF
TRBJ2-3	NA	NA	TRBV15	14	TGTGCCACCAGCCAGTTGACGAGCACAGATACGCAGTATTTT	CATSQLTSTDTQYF
TRBJ2-3	NA	TRBD2	TRBV7-9	16	TGTGCCAGCAGCTTAGGACGCGGGGGGGACACAGATACGCAGTATTTT	CASSLGRGGDTDTQYF
TRBJ2-5	NA	NA	TRBV6-6	14	TGTGCCAGCAGTTACTCGGACAGTCAAGAGACCCAGTACTTC	CASSYSDSQETQYF
TRBJ2-7	few	NA	TRBV5-1	13	TGCGCCAGCAGCTTGCAGATCTCCTACGAGCAGTACTTC	CASSLQISYEQYF
TRBJ2-7	NA	NA	TRBV6-5	11	TGTGCCATTCGGGGTACCTACGAGCAGTACTTC	CAIRGTYEQYF
TRBJ1-5	NA	NA	TRBV19	17	TGTGCCAGTAGTATCAGGGGAGCGGGGTATAGCAATCAGCCCCAGCATTTT	CASSIRGAGYSNQPQHF